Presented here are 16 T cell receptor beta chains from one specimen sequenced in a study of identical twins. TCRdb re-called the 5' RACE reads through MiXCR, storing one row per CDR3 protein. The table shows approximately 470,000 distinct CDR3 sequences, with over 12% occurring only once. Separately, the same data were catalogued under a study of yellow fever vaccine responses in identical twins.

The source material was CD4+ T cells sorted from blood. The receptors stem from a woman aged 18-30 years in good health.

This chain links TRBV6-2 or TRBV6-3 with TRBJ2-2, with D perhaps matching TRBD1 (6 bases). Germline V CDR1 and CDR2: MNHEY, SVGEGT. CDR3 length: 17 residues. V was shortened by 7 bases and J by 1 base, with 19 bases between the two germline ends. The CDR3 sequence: CASIQSPGVKNTGELFF. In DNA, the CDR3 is TGTGCCAGCATCCAAAGCCCAGGGGTCAAGAACACCGGGGAGCTGTTTTTT.

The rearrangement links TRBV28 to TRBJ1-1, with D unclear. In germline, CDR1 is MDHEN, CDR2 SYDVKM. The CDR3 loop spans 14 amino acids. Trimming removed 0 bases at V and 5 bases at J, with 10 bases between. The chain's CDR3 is CASSLWSGRTEAFF. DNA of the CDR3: TGTGCCAGCAGTTTATGGAGTGGGAGAACTGAAGCTTTCTTT.

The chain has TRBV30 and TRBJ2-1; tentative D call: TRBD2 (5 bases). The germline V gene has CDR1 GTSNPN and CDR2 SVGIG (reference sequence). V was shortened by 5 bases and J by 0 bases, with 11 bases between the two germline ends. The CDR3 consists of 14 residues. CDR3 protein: CAWDYQSSYNEQFF. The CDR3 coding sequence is TGTGCCTGGGACTACCAAAGCTCCTACAATGAGCAGTTCTTC.

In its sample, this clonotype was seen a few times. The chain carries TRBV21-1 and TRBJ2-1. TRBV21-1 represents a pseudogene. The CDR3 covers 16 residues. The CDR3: CASSKEYSQTYNEQFF. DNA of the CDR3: TGTGCCAGCAGCAAAGAGTATAGCCAAACCTACAATGAGCAGTTCTTC.

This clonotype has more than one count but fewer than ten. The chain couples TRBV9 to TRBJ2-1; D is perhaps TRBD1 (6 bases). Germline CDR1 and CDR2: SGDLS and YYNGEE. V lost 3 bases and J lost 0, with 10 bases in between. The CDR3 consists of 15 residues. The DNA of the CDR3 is TGTGCCAGCAGCGGGGGGCCGAGCTCCTACAATGAGCAGTTCTTC. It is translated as CASSGGPSSYNEQFF.

The CDR3 sequence is CASSRGGQSTEAFF. DNA of the CDR3: TGCGCCAGCAGTCGAGGGGGCCAGAGCACTGAAGCTTTCTTT. This rearrangement joins TRBV5-1 to TRBJ1-1, with TRBD1 matching over 7 bases. Germline lookup yields CDR1 SGHRS and CDR2 YFSETQ. CDR3 length: 14 amino acids. With 5 bases clipped from V and 4 bases from J, the junction kept 8 bases outside the gene matches.

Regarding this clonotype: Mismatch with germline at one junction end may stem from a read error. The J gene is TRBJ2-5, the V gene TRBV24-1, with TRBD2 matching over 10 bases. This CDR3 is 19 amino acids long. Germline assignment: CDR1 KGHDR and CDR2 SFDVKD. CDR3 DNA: TGTGCCATCAGTGATCCGATCCCCCGACTAGCGGGTGAGAGGGAGACCCAGTACTTC. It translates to CAISDPIPRLAGERETQYF.

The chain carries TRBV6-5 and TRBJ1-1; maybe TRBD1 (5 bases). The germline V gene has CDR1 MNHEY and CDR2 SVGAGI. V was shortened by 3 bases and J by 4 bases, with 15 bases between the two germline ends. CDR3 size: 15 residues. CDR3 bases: TGTGCCAGCAGTTATTCTGCGGGGGGTACCACTGAAGCTTTCTTT. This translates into CASSYSAGGTTEAFF.

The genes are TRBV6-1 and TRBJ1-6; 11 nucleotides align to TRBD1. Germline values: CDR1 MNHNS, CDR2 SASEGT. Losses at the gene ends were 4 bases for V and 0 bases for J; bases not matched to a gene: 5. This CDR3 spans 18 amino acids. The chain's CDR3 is CASSGTGGKSSYNSPLHF. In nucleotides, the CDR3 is TGTGCCAGCAGTGGGACAGGGGGCAAAAGCTCCTATAATTCACCCCTCCACTTT.

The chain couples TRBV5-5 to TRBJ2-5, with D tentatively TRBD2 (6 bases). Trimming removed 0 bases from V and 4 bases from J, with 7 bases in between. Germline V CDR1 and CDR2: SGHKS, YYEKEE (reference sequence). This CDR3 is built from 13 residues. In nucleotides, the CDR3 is TGTGCCAGCAGCTTGGGAGCGGGAGAGACCCAGTACTTC. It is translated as CASSLGAGETQYF.

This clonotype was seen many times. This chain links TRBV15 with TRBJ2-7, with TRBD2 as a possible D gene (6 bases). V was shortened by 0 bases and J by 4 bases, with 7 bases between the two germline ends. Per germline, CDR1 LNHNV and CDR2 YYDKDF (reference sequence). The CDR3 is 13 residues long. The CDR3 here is CATSRDGGYEQYF. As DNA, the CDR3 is TGTGCCACCAGCAGAGACGGAGGGTACGAGCAGTACTTC.

The CDR3 spells CATSRGLEETQYF. CDR3 sequence (DNA): TGTGCCACCAGCAGGGGACTAGAAGAGACCCAGTACTTC. The rearrangement joins TRBV15 to TRBJ2-5; 8 bases agree with TRBD2. The germline V gene encodes CDR1 LNHNV and CDR2 YYDKDF (reference sequence). With 3 bases clipped from V and 3 bases from J, the junction kept 0 bases outside the gene matches. This CDR3 has 13 amino acids.

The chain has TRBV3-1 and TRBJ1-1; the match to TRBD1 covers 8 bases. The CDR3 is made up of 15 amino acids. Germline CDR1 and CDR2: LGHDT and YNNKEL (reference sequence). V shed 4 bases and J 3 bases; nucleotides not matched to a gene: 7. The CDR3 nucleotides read TGTGCCAGCAGCCCCAGGACAGGGCCGGACACTGAAGCTTTCTTT. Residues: CASSPRTGPDTEAFF.

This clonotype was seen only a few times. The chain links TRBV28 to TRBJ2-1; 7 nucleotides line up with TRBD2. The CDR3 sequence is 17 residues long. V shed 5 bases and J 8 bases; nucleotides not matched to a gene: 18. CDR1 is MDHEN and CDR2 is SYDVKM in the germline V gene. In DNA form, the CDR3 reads TGTGCCAGCAGTCCCCTCCCTAGCGGCATGACGGGCGATGAGCAGTTCTTC. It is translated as CASSPLPSGMTGDEQFF.

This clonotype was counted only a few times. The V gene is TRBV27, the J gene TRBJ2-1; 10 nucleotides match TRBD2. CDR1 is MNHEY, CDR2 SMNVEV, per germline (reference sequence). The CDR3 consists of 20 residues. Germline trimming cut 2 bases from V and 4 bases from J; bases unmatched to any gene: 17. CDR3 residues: CASSLELAGAPASAYNEQFF. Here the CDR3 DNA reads TGTGCCAGCAGTTTAGAGCTAGCGGGAGCCCCCGCTTCCGCGTACAATGAGCAGTTCTTC.

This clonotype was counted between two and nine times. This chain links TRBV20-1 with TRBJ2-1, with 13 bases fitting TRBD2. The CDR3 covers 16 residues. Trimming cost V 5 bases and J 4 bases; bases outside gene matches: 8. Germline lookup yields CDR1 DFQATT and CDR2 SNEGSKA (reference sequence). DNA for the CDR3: TGCAGTGCTCCGGGACTAGCGGGATCGAGGTACAATGAGCAGTTCTTC. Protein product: CSAPGLAGSRYNEQFF.